These T cell receptor beta chains were read from a single sample in a study of T cell responses to AZD1222 COVID-19 vaccine. The data were produced by immunoSEQ multiplex PCR, yet TCRdb's version contains in-frame clones alone and is incomplete. The data hold more than 95,000 clones, with over 90% observed a single time. The source was peripheral blood, collected on day 0 of AZD1222 vaccination. The receptors were gathered from an adult in good health. CDR3s include the opening cysteine and the closing phenylalanine or tryptophan. The order of the fields is CDR3 DNA, CDR3 protein, D gene, V gene, J gene, clone size. The D gene is left open where the match is weak. Some rows mark clone size as missing; the rest say once, few, many or name a class of expanded clone.

DNA: TGTGCCAGCTCAGAGGGCGGCGGGCAGCCCCAGCATTTT; CDR3: CASSEGGGQPQHF; D: -; V: TRBV18; J: TRBJ1-5; size: -
DNA: TGTGCCAGCTCACCAGGGACAGGGAGCCACGAGCAGTACTTC; CDR3: CASSPGTGSHEQYF; D: TRBD1; V: TRBV18; J: TRBJ2-7; size: -
DNA: TGTGCCAGCAGCTTGGACACCTCACCCTACAATGAGCAGTTCTTC; CDR3: CASSLDTSPYNEQFF; D: -; V: TRBV5-4; J: TRBJ2-1; size: -
DNA: TGTGCCAGCAGGGCACAGGGAATATACGGTGAAAAACTGTTTTTT; CDR3: CASRAQGIYGEKLFF; D: -; V: TRBV6-5; J: TRBJ1-4; size: -
DNA: TGTGCCATCAGTGAACTCGCCGGGGAGCTGTTTTTT; CDR3: CAISELAGELFF; D: -; V: TRBV10-3; J: TRBJ2-2; size: -
DNA: TGCGCCAGCAGCCTCCGTGGGACTAGCGGGACCCCCTACAATGAGCAGTTCTTC; CDR3: CASSLRGTSGTPYNEQFF; D: TRBD2; V: TRBV4-3; J: TRBJ2-1; size: -
DNA: TGTGCCAGCAGCTTGGGGCTAGCGGGAGGGGATACGCAGTATTTT; CDR3: CASSLGLAGGDTQYF; D: TRBD2; V: TRBV5-6; J: TRBJ2-3; size: -
DNA: TGTGCCAGCAGCTTGTCTAGCAATCAGCCCCAGCATTTT; CDR3: CASSLSSNQPQHF; D: -; V: TRBV5-5; J: TRBJ1-5; size: -
DNA: TGTGCCAGCAGCTTAAGGTCTAGCGCGAGCTCCTACAATGAGCAGTTCTTC; CDR3: CASSLRSSASSYNEQFF; D: -; V: TRBV5-5; J: TRBJ2-1; size: -
DNA: TGTGCCAGCAGCTTCTTTAGGGGAGCTTCCACAGATACGCAGTATTTT; CDR3: CASSFFRGASTDTQYF; D: -; V: TRBV5-4; J: TRBJ2-3; size: -
DNA: TGTGCCAGCAGACATAGCGGGAGCCCCGAGACCCAGTACTTC; CDR3: CASRHSGSPETQYF; D: TRBD2; V: TRBV11-2; J: TRBJ2-5; size: -
DNA: TGTGCCAGTAGTATTATGGCAGGGAGGAATGAGCAGTTCTTC; CDR3: CASSIMAGRNEQFF; D: -; V: TRBV19; J: TRBJ2-1; size: -
DNA: TGTGCCAGCTCACCAGAGGGAGCGCGGGGCTACACCTTC; CDR3: CASSPEGARGYTF; D: -; V: TRBV18; J: TRBJ1-2; size: -
DNA: TGTGCCAGCAGACCCGGGACAGGGGGCACCGGGGAGCTGTTTTTT; CDR3: CASRPGTGGTGELFF; D: TRBD1; V: TRBV25-1; J: TRBJ2-2; size: -
DNA: TGTGCCAGCAGCCGACAGCCGAACACTGAAGCTTTCTTT; CDR3: CASSRQPNTEAFF; D: -; V: TRBV7-3; J: TRBJ1-1; size: -
DNA: TGTGCCACCAGTGACCCCGGGACAGGGGTCACCGGGGAGCTGTTTTTT; CDR3: CATSDPGTGVTGELFF; D: TRBD1; V: TRBV24-1; J: TRBJ2-2; size: -
DNA: TGCAGTGCTAGAACTGACAATGAGCAGTTCTTC; CDR3: CSARTDNEQFF; D: -; V: TRBV20-1; J: TRBJ2-1; size: -
DNA: TGTGCTAGTGGTTTGGTACCAGGACAGGGTTTTAACTATGGCTACACCTTC; CDR3: CASGLVPGQGFNYGYTF; D: TRBD1; V: TRBV12-5; J: TRBJ1-2; size: -
DNA: TGTGCCAGAGGCCTGGGCCAGCCCCAGCATTTT; CDR3: CARGLGQPQHF; D: -; V: TRBV5-3; J: TRBJ1-5; size: -
DNA: TGTGCCAGCAGCTTAGGGGCTAGCGAAAGCTCCTACAATGAGCAGTTCTTC; CDR3: CASSLGASESSYNEQFF; D: -; V: TRBV7-6; J: TRBJ2-1; size: -
DNA: TGTGCCACCTCCGTCAGCGAGACAGGGTACAATGAGCAGTTCTTC; CDR3: CATSVSETGYNEQFF; D: TRBD1; V: TRBV6-5; J: TRBJ2-1; size: once
DNA: TGTGCCAGCAGTCGGGCAGGGGGCCCTAGCACTGAAGCTTTCTTT; CDR3: CASSRAGGPSTEAFF; D: TRBD1; V: TRBV2; J: TRBJ1-1; size: -
DNA: TGTGCCAGTAGTATTCGGCAGGCTATGAACACCGGGGAGCTGTTTTTT; CDR3: CASSIRQAMNTGELFF; D: -; V: TRBV19; J: TRBJ2-2; size: -
DNA: TGTGCCAGCAACCGCTTCGAGCGGAGACGGTCTGGGGACACCGGGGAGCTGTTTTTT; CDR3: CASNRFERRRSGDTGELFF; D: -; V: TRBV7-9; J: TRBJ2-2; size: -
DNA: TGTGCCTGGAAACAGGGTACGAACACCGGGGAGCTGTTTTTT; CDR3: CAWKQGTNTGELFF; D: -; V: TRBV30; J: TRBJ2-2; size: -
DNA: TGTGCCAGCAGGTCACGACCGCACTCTGGAAACACCATATATTTT; CDR3: CASRSRPHSGNTIYF; D: -; V: TRBV27; J: TRBJ1-3; size: -
DNA: TGCGCCAGCAGCTTGGCGGAGGCAGGGGTATTGAACACTGAAGCTTTCTTT; CDR3: CASSLAEAGVLNTEAFF; D: -; V: TRBV5-1; J: TRBJ1-1; size: -
DNA: TGTGCCAGCAGTTACTCTCCGGACAGGGATACCGAGGGCTACACCTTC; CDR3: CASSYSPDRDTEGYTF; D: TRBD1; V: TRBV6-6; J: TRBJ1-2; size: -
DNA: TGCGCCAGCAGCTCGGGACAGGTGAACACTGAAGCTTTCTTT; CDR3: CASSSGQVNTEAFF; D: TRBD1; V: TRBV5-1; J: TRBJ1-1; size: -
DNA: TGTGCCAGCAGTTCCCCTATTGGGCCCTACGAGCAGTACTTC; CDR3: CASSSPIGPYEQYF; D: -; V: TRBV27; J: TRBJ2-7; size: -
DNA: TGTGCCAGCAGTTACGAGAGGGGAGGCCAGCCCCAGCATTTT; CDR3: CASSYERGGQPQHF; D: -; V: TRBV6-5; J: TRBJ1-5; size: -
DNA: TGTGCCTGGGGTAGTGGGACTAGTATTGGCGAGCAGTACTTC; CDR3: CAWGSGTSIGEQYF; D: TRBD2; V: TRBV30; J: TRBJ2-7; size: -
DNA: TGTGCCAGCTCACCAGGGGTAACGGCTAATGAAAAACTGTTTTTT; CDR3: CASSPGVTANEKLFF; D: -; V: TRBV18; J: TRBJ1-4; size: -
DNA: TGTGCCAGCAGTCCCGCTGTGAACACTGAAGCTTTCTTT; CDR3: CASSPAVNTEAFF; D: -; V: TRBV27; J: TRBJ1-1; size: -
DNA: TGTGCCAGCAGCCGAGACCTCGGGGAGCTGTTTTTT; CDR3: CASSRDLGELFF; D: -; V: TRBV3-1/TRBV3-2; J: TRBJ2-2; size: -
DNA: TGTGCCACCAGTGATTTTACTAGCGGGACTATTGAGCAGTTCTTC; CDR3: CATSDFTSGTIEQFF; D: TRBD2; V: TRBV24-1; J: TRBJ2-1; size: -
DNA: TGTGCCACCAGTCACCATTACAAGGTTAACACCGGGGAGCTGTTTTTT; CDR3: CATSHHYKVNTGELFF; D: -; V: TRBV15; J: TRBJ2-2; size: few
DNA: TGTGCCAGCAGCGCAGCGGGATTCAATCAGCCCCAGCATTTT; CDR3: CASSAAGFNQPQHF; D: -; V: TRBV3-1/TRBV3-2; J: TRBJ1-5; size: few
DNA: TGTGCCACCAGTGCCCACGGAGCAGCGGGGTTCTCCTACAATGAGCAGTTCTTC; CDR3: CATSAHGAAGFSYNEQFF; D: TRBD2; V: TRBV24-1; J: TRBJ2-1; size: -
DNA: TGTGCCAGCAGGCGCGGGCTTTCGGGGGGCTACACCTTC; CDR3: CASRRGLSGGYTF; D: -; V: TRBV2; J: TRBJ1-2; size: -
DNA: TGTGCCAGCAGCGACCCCCAGTTTGGCAAAAACATTCAGTACTTC; CDR3: CASSDPQFGKNIQYF; D: -; V: TRBV28; J: TRBJ2-4; size: -
DNA: TGTGCCAGCAGCGCCCGAGGGGGTATCGGGGAGTTGCAGTATTTT; CDR3: CASSARGGIGELQYF; D: -; V: TRBV5-6; J: TRBJ2-3; size: -
DNA: TGTGCCAGCAGCCGATTATCACAGGCTGGCTCTGGAAACACCATATATTTT; CDR3: CASSRLSQAGSGNTIYF; D: -; V: TRBV7-9; J: TRBJ1-3; size: once
DNA: TGTGCCAGCAGGCTAGACAGGGGGCCATATGGCTACACCTTC; CDR3: CASRLDRGPYGYTF; D: TRBD1; V: TRBV2; J: TRBJ1-2; size: -
DNA: TGTGCCAGCATCATGTACTCTGGAAACACCATATATTTT; CDR3: CASIMYSGNTIYF; D: -; V: TRBV7-9; J: TRBJ1-3; size: once
DNA: TGTGCCAGCAGTCGCCTTGCGGGTGCACGTTGGAATGAAAAACTGTTTTTT; CDR3: CASSRLAGARWNEKLFF; D: -; V: TRBV6-2/TRBV6-3; J: TRBJ1-4; size: -
DNA: TGCGCCAGCAGCTTGGTAGTAGCGGGAGCCAGCACAGATACGCAGTATTTT; CDR3: CASSLVVAGASTDTQYF; D: TRBD2; V: TRBV5-1; J: TRBJ2-3; size: -
DNA: TGTGCCAGCAGTTACTCTGGCACAAGTAACTATGGCTACACCTTC; CDR3: CASSYSGTSNYGYTF; D: -; V: TRBV6-6; J: TRBJ1-2; size: -
DNA: TGTGCCAGTACCACAGGGGGAACGGTCGGGGAGCTGTTTTTT; CDR3: CASTTGGTVGELFF; D: TRBD1; V: TRBV19; J: TRBJ2-2; size: -
DNA: TGTGCCAGCAGCTTGGAACAGGGAGCAGCCTTTACGACAGCCCAGCATTTT; CDR3: CASSLEQGAAFTTAQHF; D: -; V: TRBV5-4; J: TRBJ1-5; size: few
DNA: TGTGCCAGCAGCCCTCCCCCGGTAGGGCGAACAGATACGCAGTATTTT; CDR3: CASSPPPVGRTDTQYF; D: -; V: TRBV9; J: TRBJ2-3; size: -
DNA: TGTGCCACCAGTGTAATGGAGAATTCACCCCTCCACTTT; CDR3: CATSVMENSPLHF; D: -; V: TRBV24-1; J: TRBJ1-6; size: -
DNA: TGTGCCAGCAGCCAAGATCCTCTAGCGATAACCGGGGAGCTGTTTTTT; CDR3: CASSQDPLAITGELFF; D: -; V: TRBV4-2; J: TRBJ2-2; size: -
DNA: TGTGCCTGCCTAGGACAGGGGAACACCGGGGAGCTGTTTTTT; CDR3: CACLGQGNTGELFF; D: TRBD1; V: TRBV30; J: TRBJ2-2; size: -
DNA: TGTGCCAGCAGCCCCGGCGCCGGGAGCACTGAAGCTTTCTTT; CDR3: CASSPGAGSTEAFF; D: -; V: TRBV13; J: TRBJ1-1; size: -
DNA: TGTGCCAGCAGCTCCGGACAGACTCCCCAAGGCACCGGGGAGCTGTTTTTT; CDR3: CASSSGQTPQGTGELFF; D: -; V: TRBV7-3; J: TRBJ2-2; size: -
DNA: TGTGCCAGCAGCCGTAGCGGGAGTTACGAGCAGTACTTC; CDR3: CASSRSGSYEQYF; D: TRBD2; V: TRBV7-2; J: TRBJ2-7; size: -
DNA: TGCAGCGTTGGGGACAGGAACACTGAAGCTTTCTTT; CDR3: CSVGDRNTEAFF; D: TRBD1; V: TRBV29-1; J: TRBJ1-1; size: -
DNA: TGTGCCAGCACCTCCGGGGGGCTTGCCCAGTACTTC; CDR3: CASTSGGLAQYF; D: -; V: TRBV28; J: TRBJ2-5; size: -
DNA: TGTGCCAGCAGCCAAGATCGATACGGCGGCTACACCTTC; CDR3: CASSQDRYGGYTF; D: -; V: TRBV3-1/TRBV3-2; J: TRBJ1-2; size: -